These 5 T cell receptor beta chains originate from one sample sequenced in a study of T-cell reconstitution after alpha-beta-depleted transplantation in children. Preparation of the TCRbeta library was carried out with unique molecular identifiers. MiXCR, applied by TCRdb to the PCR reads, yields one record per CDR3 protein. Here the sample spans over 200,000 distinct CDR3 sequences, about 9.2% being singletons. The material was PBMCs from the stem cell graft donor, obtained from the stem cell graft. Receptors originate from a human donor who donated a stem cell graft to a child with acute lymphoblastic leukemia.

At least ten counts were recorded for this clonotype. The chain has TRBV11-2 and TRBJ2-7; D gene uncertain. Trimming took 3 bases from V and 2 from J, leaving 11 bases between them. CDR1 and CDR2 from the germline V gene are SGHAT and FQNNGV. This CDR3 has 14 residues. The CDR3 spells CASSFGRRAYEQYF. DNA of the CDR3: TGTGCCAGCAGCTTCGGACGTCGAGCCTACGAGCAGTACTTC.

This clonotype was picked up many times. The V call is TRBV5-1, the J call TRBJ2-7; D call uncertain. The germline gives CDR1 SGHRS, CDR2 YFSETQ. The CDR3 consists of 15 residues. Trimming pared 0 bases from V and 2 bases from J, leaving 12 bases between. CDR3 amino acids: CASSLGGVRTYEQYF. The CDR3 DNA sequence: TGCGCCAGCAGCTTGGGTGGGGTCCGCACCTACGAGCAGTACTTC.

This clonotype was recorded many times. The rearrangement uses TRBV4-1 and TRBJ2-2; D ambiguous. The CDR3 extends over 15 amino acids. The ends were cut back, 0 bases at V and 2 bases at J, with 7 bases in the middle. Germline-derived CDR1 and CDR2 are MGHRA and YSYEKL. The CDR3 protein is CASSQDPANTGELFF. The CDR3, as DNA: TGCGCCAGCAGCCAAGATCCTGCCAACACCGGGGAGCTGTTTTTT.

The table lists this clonotype with a count of one. The CDR3 nucleotides read TGCGCCAGCAGTGAGTCGTTTAAGGGGAGACAGGTAGACTCACCCCTCCACTTT. Its translation is CASSESFKGRQVDSPLHF. The chain links TRBV10-2 to TRBJ1-6, with TRBD1 as a possible D gene (6 bases). Germline V CDR1 and CDR2: WSHSY, SAAADI. The CDR3 contains 18 residues. Trimming stripped 0 bases from V and 10 bases from J, with 22 bases between.

Only a few counts were recorded for this clonotype. V is TRBV5-1 and J is TRBJ1-2, with a tentative D call TRBD1 (6 bases). The V gene lost 0 bases and the J gene lost 8 bases, with 14 bases spanning the gap. The CDR3 is made up of 14 amino acids. The germline V gene encodes CDR1 SGHRS and CDR2 YFSETQ. The DNA for the CDR3 is TGCGCCAGCAGCTTGGCCACCCAGGGGCAAGGCTACACCTTC. Translated: CASSLATQGQGYTF.